Listed below are T cell receptor beta chains from one sample, sequenced in a study of human T cells and chemical hapten exposure. TCRdb re-derived calls from the RACE reads in MiXCR, one entry per CDR3 protein. The repertoire holds 250,000 to 300,000 distinct CDR3 sequences, with roughly 7.7% as singletons. The sample here was whole blood, taken in connection with sensitization to the hapten diphenylcyclopropenone (DPC). The source is a man aged 18-30 years with alopecia areata. Some clones in this sample may be carry-over from other donors' samples. CDR3s include the opening cysteine and the closing phenylalanine or tryptophan. Fields, in order: J gene, clone size, D gene, V gene, CDR3 DNA, CDR3 protein. D genes are given only for firm matches. Size values are once, few and many counts, or a class for expanded clones, and some rows have none.

J: TRBJ1-2
size: -
D: -
V: TRBV18
DNA: TGTGCCAGCTCAATGGGGGCTAACTATGGCTACACCTTC
CDR3: CASSMGANYGYTF

J: TRBJ1-1
size: -
D: TRBD1
V: TRBV20-1
DNA: TGCAGTGCTCAACGGGAACGGGACAGGCTTTTCTTT
CDR3: CSAQRERDRLFF

J: TRBJ1-2
size: many
D: -
V: TRBV5-1
DNA: TGCGCCAGCAGCTTGTGGACTACGGGGGACTATGGCTACACCTTC
CDR3: CASSLWTTGDYGYTF

J: TRBJ1-1
size: few
D: -
V: TRBV12-3/TRBV12-4
DNA: TGTGCCAGCAGAATCAGCCGGGACACCACTGAAGCTTTCTTT
CDR3: CASRISRDTTEAFF

J: TRBJ2-3
size: few
D: -
V: TRBV20-1
DNA: TGCAGTGCTAGAGATGGGACCAAAAGCACAGATACGCAGTATTTT
CDR3: CSARDGTKSTDTQYF

J: TRBJ1-1
size: few
D: -
V: TRBV4-1
DNA: TGCGCCAGCAGCCAACCAGGACAGATGAACACTGAAGCTTTCTTT
CDR3: CASSQPGQMNTEAFF

J: TRBJ1-5
size: few
D: TRBD1
V: TRBV7-9
DNA: TGTGCCAGCAGCTACGGACAGGGGGCGAATCAGCCCCAGCATTTT
CDR3: CASSYGQGANQPQHF

J: TRBJ2-1
size: few
D: -
V: TRBV24-1
DNA: TGTGCCACCAGTGTTTCATCTGGGGGCGGGTGGGATGAGCAGTTCTTC
CDR3: CATSVSSGGGWDEQFF

J: TRBJ1-5
size: many
D: -
V: TRBV6-2/TRBV6-3
DNA: TGTGCCAGCAACGCGCGGGGGCGATGGAATCAGCCCCAGCATTTT
CDR3: CASNARGRWNQPQHF

J: TRBJ1-2
size: many
D: -
V: TRBV6-1
DNA: TGTGCCAGCAGTTGGCTCGAGGGCTACACCTTC
CDR3: CASSWLEGYTF

J: TRBJ2-2
size: -
D: -
V: TRBV7-9
DNA: TGTGCCAGCAGCTGGCTCTCTGGGGAGCTGTTTTTT
CDR3: CASSWLSGELFF